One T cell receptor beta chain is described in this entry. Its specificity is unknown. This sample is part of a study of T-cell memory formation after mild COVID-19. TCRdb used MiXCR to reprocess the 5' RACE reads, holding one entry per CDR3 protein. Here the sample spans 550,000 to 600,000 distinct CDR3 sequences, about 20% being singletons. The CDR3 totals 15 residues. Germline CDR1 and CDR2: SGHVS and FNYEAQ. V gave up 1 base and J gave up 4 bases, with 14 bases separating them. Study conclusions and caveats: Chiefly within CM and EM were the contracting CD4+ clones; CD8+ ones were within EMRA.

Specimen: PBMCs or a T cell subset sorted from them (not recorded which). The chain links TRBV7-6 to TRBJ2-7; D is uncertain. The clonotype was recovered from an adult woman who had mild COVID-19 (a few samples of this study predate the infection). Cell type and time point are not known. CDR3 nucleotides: TGTGCCAGCAGCTTAGTTTTTGGCCCGCTATACGAGCAGTACTTC. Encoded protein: CASSLVFGPLYEQYF.